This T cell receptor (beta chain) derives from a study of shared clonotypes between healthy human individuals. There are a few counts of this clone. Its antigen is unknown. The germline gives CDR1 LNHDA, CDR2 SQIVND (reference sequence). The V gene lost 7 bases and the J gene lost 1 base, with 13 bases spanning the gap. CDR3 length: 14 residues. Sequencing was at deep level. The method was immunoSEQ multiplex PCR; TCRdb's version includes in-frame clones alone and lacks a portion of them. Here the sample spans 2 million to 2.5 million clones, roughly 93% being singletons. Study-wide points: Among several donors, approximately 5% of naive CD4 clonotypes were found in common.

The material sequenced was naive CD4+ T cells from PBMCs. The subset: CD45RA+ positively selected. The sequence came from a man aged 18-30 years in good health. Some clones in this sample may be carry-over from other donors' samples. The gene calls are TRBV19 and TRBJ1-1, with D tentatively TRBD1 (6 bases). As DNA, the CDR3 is TGTGCCAGTACCCCGGACAGACAGAACACTGAAGCTTTCTTT. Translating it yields CASTPDRQNTEAFF.